What follows are 14 T cell receptor beta chains derived from one specimen sequenced in a study of T cell repertoires in cytomegalovirus infection. Each CDR3 protein gets one entry after TCRdb re-called the reads with MiXCR. The sample consists of about 310,000 distinct CDR3 sequences, 15% to 20% of them appearing once. Sequencing input: PBMCs. Receptors were obtained from a human donor in good health (CMV status not recorded). Some clones in this sample may be carry-over from other donors' samples.

Details on this clonotype: A clone one base away is much larger, so this may be a read error. The rearrangement joins TRBV7-9 to TRBJ2-1; the D gene is possibly TRBD2 (7 bases). Germline-derived CDR1 and CDR2 are SEHNR and FQNEAQ (reference sequence). V was pared by 7 bases and J by 12 bases, with 31 bases between. The length of the CDR3 is 17 residues. CDR3 in amino acids: CASKGWGGAFSGDGQFF. In nucleotides, the CDR3 is TGTGCCAGCAAGGGTTGGGGGGGCGCGTTCTCCGGGGATGGGCAGTTCTTC. The full variable domain, its missing parts supplied by reference TRBV7-9 and TRBJ2-1, is DTGVSQNPRHKITKRGQNVTFRCDPISEHNRLYWYRQTLGQGPEFLTYFQNEAQLEKSRLLSDRFSAERPKGSFSTLEIQRTEQGDSAMYLCASKGWGGAFSGDGQFFGPGTRLTVL.

This rearrangement joins TRBV20-1 to TRBJ2-1; D is perhaps TRBD1 (5 bases). The V end was cut by 3 bases, the J end by 2 bases, with 8 bases between. The CDR3 runs 13 residues. Germline CDR1 and CDR2: DFQATT and SNEGSKA (reference sequence). The CDR3 DNA reads TGCAGTGCTAGGACAGACGCCTACAATGAGCAGTTCTTC. Residues: CSARTDAYNEQFF.

In its sample, this clonotype was seen a few times. The rearrangement links TRBV20-1 to TRBJ2-7; tentative D call: TRBD1 (6 bases). There are 12 residues in the CDR3. The ends were cut back, 6 bases at V and 2 bases at J, with 11 bases in the middle. Germline V gene sequence: CDR1 DFQATT, CDR2 SNEGSKA (reference sequence). CDR3: CSAAGVPYEQYF. The CDR3 DNA sequence: TGCAGTGCAGCAGGGGTTCCCTACGAGCAGTACTTC.

This rearrangement joins TRBV10-3 to TRBJ1-1, with 7 bases that match TRBD1. Germline V gene data show CDR1 as ENHRY and CDR2 as SYGVKD. This CDR3 has 14 residues. V shed 4 bases and J 0 bases; nucleotides not matched to a gene: 2. CDR3 in amino acids: CAISGDSLNTEAFF. In nucleotides, the CDR3 is TGTGCCATCAGTGGGGACAGTTTGAACACTGAAGCTTTCTTT.

This clonotype appeared a few times. The chain recombines TRBV4-1 with TRBJ1-4, with D unresolved. This CDR3 has 13 residues. The germline V and J ends were trimmed by 2 bases and 8 bases, with 9 bases remaining between them. Germline CDR1 MGHRA, CDR2 YSYEKL. The CDR3 coding sequence is TGCGCCAGCAGCCAAATGGGGAGGGAAAAACTGTTTTTT. Protein product: CASSQMGREKLFF.

This clonotype was detected many times. V usage is TRBV7-9 and J usage is TRBJ1-1, with 7 bases identical to TRBD1. The CDR3 spans 13 residues. Germline values: CDR1 SEHNR, CDR2 FQNEAQ (reference sequence). After removal of 6 bases from V and 3 bases from J, the junction contained 4 bases not matched to a gene. The CDR3: CASSRDRYTEAFF. The CDR3 DNA follows: TGTGCCAGCAGTCGGGACAGATACACTGAAGCTTTCTTT.

The chain carries TRBV20-1 and TRBJ2-7; the match to TRBD2 covers 7 bases. The germline V gene has CDR1 DFQATT and CDR2 SNEGSKA (reference sequence). The V segment lost 1 base and the J segment 0 bases; nucleotides outside the gene matches: 12. The CDR3 runs to 17 residues. CDR3 in amino acids: CSARGILIAGLSYEQYF. The CDR3 coding sequence is TGCAGTGCTAGAGGTATTCTAATAGCGGGTCTCTCCTACGAGCAGTACTTC.

The genes are TRBV9 and TRBJ2-1, with D maybe TRBD2 (7 bases). From germline, CDR1 is SGDLS and CDR2 YYNGEE. Trimming shortened V by 4 bases and J by 10 bases, and 27 bases separated the two germline ends. This CDR3 has 17 amino acids. CDR3 sequence: CASSKGGGAGGAREQFF. DNA of the CDR3: TGTGCCAGCAGCAAAGGGGGGGGGGCAGGTGGGGCCCGGGAGCAGTTCTTC.

The table lists this clonotype with many counts. The chain uses TRBV18 and TRBJ2-3, with D perhaps TRBD1 (5 bases). The CDR3 is 18 residues long. Germline V gene sequence: CDR1 KGHSH, CDR2 LQKENI. V shed 5 bases and J shed 0 bases, with 21 bases lying between them. The CDR3 here is CASSNTPRQFVSTDTQYF. CDR3 bases: TGTGCCAGCTCAAACACCCCTCGACAGTTTGTGAGCACAGATACGCAGTATTTT.

There are a few counts of this clonotype. J is TRBJ1-5 and V is TRBV6-2 or TRBV6-3; weak D call: TRBD1 (5 bases). Germline V gives CDR1 MNHEY, CDR2 SVGEGT. V was cut by 2 bases and J by 6 bases, with 14 bases left in between. The CDR3 covers 15 residues. The CDR3 DNA follows: TGTGCCAGCAGTTACGGGTTCCCTGGGGGTCAGCCCCAGCATTTT. The encoded protein is CASSYGFPGGQPQHF.

This clonotype is deemed medium-sized. The chain is built from TRBV7-2 and TRBJ2-1; 11 bases align to TRBD2. V gave up 4 bases and J gave up 9 bases; unmatched junction bases: 11. Looked up from germline, CDR1 is SGHTA and CDR2 is FQGNSA. The length of the CDR3 is 16 residues. The CDR3 here is CASSYVAGGRYSEQFF. The DNA for the CDR3 is TGTGCCAGCAGCTACGTAGCGGGGGGGCGTTACTCTGAGCAGTTCTTC.

This clonotype was counted many times. V usage is TRBV28 and J usage is TRBJ1-2, with D tentatively TRBD1 (6 bases). V was clipped by 6 bases and J by 3 bases, with 17 bases between them. Germline-derived CDR1 and CDR2 are MDHEN and SYDVKM. This CDR3 has 15 residues. For the CDR3, the DNA is TGTGCCAGCAGCCCGGGGGGGGCGCTGGACTATGGCTACACCTTC. Encoded protein: CASSPGGALDYGYTF.

This clonotype was seen repeatedly, ten times or more. This rearrangement joins TRBV6-2 or TRBV6-3 to TRBJ2-7; D not resolved. CDR1 MNHEY and CDR2 SVGEGT come from the germline V gene. V was trimmed by 2 bases and J by 9 bases, leaving 23 bases between them. The CDR3 spans 16 residues. CDR3 DNA sequence: TGTGCCAGCAGTTACAGAATGCAGAGCCCTGGTATGGGGCAGTACTTC. This sequence encodes CASSYRMQSPGMGQYF.

This chain joins TRBV27 and TRBJ2-1, with D unclear. Germline V gene lookup returns CDR1 MNHEY and CDR2 SMNVEV (reference sequence). Trimming left V 8 bases short and J 2 bases short, with 7 bases between. CDR3 length: 12 amino acids. CDR3 DNA: TGTGCCAGCCAGGAGACCTACAATGAGCAGTTCTTC. Protein product: CASQETYNEQFF.